The TCR beta chain described here comes from a study of blood T cells in healthy people across ages (dated by TCRdb to between 2015 and 2016). Regarding the complete study: Template switching captured roughly one uniquely barcoded TCR beta cDNA molecule per two T cells in model experiments. The study measured age-related changes in TCR beta repertoire diversity using deep sequencing normalized with unique cDNA molecular identifiers. Four age groups were formed from the donors: young (average roughly 15 years), middle-aged (approximately 39), aged (more than 55) and long-lived (82). To avoid experimental bias, donors of different ages were randomly spread across the sequencing lanes. Using the same blood draw, the study looked at two additional independent replicas of 1 million unique cDNA reads for two donors, one aged 18 to 30 and the other aged 80 or older.

The roughly 39 donors, aged about 6 to 95 years, were systemically healthy Caucasian individuals from Russia. Approximately 9.3 milliliters of peripheral blood were drawn from each donor into EDTA-treated Vacutainer tubes. Ficoll-Paque density-gradient centrifugation was used to isolate PBMCs, with at least 7 million obtained per sample. Trizol reagent was used to extract total RNA from PBMCs, with at least 6 micrograms per sample. For every donor, an aliquot of PBMCs went through flow cytometry to measure the percentages of naive CD45RAhigh/CD27high T cells. The germline V gene provides CDR1 SNHLY and CDR2 FYNNEI. The CDR3 runs 13 amino acids, cysteine and phenylalanine included. CDR3 DNA is the only sequence kept; it has 39 bases, read in frame from the first base. V lost 5 bases and J lost 9 bases; the stretch between them is 14 bases long. This clonotype has more than one count but fewer than ten. Its antigen specificity is not known. Base qualities are not recorded, but no much larger clone differs from it by a single base.

Broad study findings and their caveats: Because profiling used bulk unsorted PBMCs, naive and antigen-experienced compartments could not be compared conclusively. Because the CMV infection status of the donors was unknown, age-related changes in expanded clonotypes may potentially have been confounded. Estimates of total diversity based on one million sequenced T cells were considered lower bounds and underestimates. Compared with the aged group, the long-lived group had more naive CD4+ T cells, fewer expanded clones and increased TCR diversity, a pattern suggesting age selection. A strong correlation was found between observed TCR beta diversity and the percentage of naive T cells measured by flow cytometry. Observed TCR beta diversity per million T cells fell roughly linearly with age, and a significant reduction was already apparent by age around 40.

Library generation was performed with 5' RACE. The instrument given in TCRdb is Illumina HiSeq 2500. A second about 7 to 11 cycle PCR used a sample-barcoded 5' primer and a J-beta primer mix. A unique molecular identifier was introduced onto each TCR beta cDNA molecule by a template-switch 5' adaptor carrying 12 random nucleotides. Each sample yielded at least 3 million CDR3-containing paired-end reads. The Mint cDNA synthesis kit, primed by a TRBC-specific oligonucleotide, was used to synthesize first-strand cDNA from all RNA. Following uracil-DNA glycosylase treatment, a first 18-cycle PCR with universal primers M1SS and BC2_uni_R was performed on all cDNA. For the original study's pipeline: Each sample was normalized by randomly selecting 1 million high-quality reads, each carrying a distinct molecular identifier. Instead of being binned into consensus sequences, reads that shared molecular identifiers were thrown out. CDR3 identification, clonotype clustering and error correction used MiTCR with a Q25 quality threshold and the strictest error-elimination algorithm. A nonparametric unseen species model using Euler transformation provided a lower-bound estimate of total TCR beta diversity. TCRdb ran its own pipeline on the public reads, namely fastp trimming at Q25 and MiXCR clone calling, and kept in-frame beta chains. CDR3 protein sequences are deduplicated, and each keeps its most common genes and DNA. V and J calls and clone size were set by TCRdb, not the authors. This sample comprises some 900,000 distinct CDR3 sequences, 48% of them detected only once. The ten top clones hold 13% of the sample.

The sequencing sample was made of blood. The chain employs TRBV2 and TRBJ2-1, and possibly TRBD1, on 5 matching bases. The sequence derives from a man aged 25 to 40 in good health. The DNA reads as follows: TGTGCCAGCAGTAGTATCCAGGGTGCTGAGCAGTTCTTC. This codes for CASSSIQGAEQFF.